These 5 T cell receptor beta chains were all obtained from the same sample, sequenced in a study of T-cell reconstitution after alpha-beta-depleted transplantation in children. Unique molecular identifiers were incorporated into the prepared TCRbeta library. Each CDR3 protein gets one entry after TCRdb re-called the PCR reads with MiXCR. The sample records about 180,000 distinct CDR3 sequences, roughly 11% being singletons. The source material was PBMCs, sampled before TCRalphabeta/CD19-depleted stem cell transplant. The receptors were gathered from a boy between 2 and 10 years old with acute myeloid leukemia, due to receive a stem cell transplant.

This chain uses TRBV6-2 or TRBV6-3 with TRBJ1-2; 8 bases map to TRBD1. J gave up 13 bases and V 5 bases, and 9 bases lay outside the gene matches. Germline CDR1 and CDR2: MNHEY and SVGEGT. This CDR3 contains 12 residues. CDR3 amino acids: CASSMDRAGCTF. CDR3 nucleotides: TGTGCCAGCAGTATGGACAGGGCCGGGTGCACCTTC.

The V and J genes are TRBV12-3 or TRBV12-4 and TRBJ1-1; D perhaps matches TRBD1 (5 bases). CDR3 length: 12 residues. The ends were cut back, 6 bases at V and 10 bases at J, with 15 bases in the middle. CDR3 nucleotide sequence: TGTGCCAGCAGGTCGGGATCGGGGGGAGCTTTCTTT. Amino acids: CASRSGSGGAFF.

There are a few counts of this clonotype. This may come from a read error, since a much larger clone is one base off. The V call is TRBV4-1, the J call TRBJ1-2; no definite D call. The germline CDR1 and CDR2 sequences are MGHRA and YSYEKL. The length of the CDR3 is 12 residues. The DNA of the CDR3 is TGCGCCAGCTCCTCCGGGGAGGGAGGCTACCCCTTC. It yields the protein CASSSGEGGYPF.

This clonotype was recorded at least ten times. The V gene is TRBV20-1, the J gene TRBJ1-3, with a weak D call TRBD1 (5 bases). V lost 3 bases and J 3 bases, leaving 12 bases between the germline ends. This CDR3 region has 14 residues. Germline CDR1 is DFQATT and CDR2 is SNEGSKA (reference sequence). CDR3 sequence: CSASGGGGGNTIYF. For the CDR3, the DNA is TGCAGTGCTAGTGGGGGAGGCGGTGGAAACACCATATATTTT.

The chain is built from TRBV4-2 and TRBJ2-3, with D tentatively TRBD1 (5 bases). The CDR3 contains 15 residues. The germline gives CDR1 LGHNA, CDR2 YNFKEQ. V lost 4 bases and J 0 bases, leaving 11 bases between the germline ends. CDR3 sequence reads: CASSRQRLSTDTQYF. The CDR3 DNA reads TGTGCCAGCAGCCGACAGAGGCTCAGCACAGATACGCAGTATTTT.